A selection of T cell receptor beta chains follows, all from one sample in a study of blood T cell repertoires in COVID-19. Data came from immunoSEQ multiplex PCR; TCRdb stores just in-frame clones and leaves some out. The sample holds nearly 55,000 clones; around 90% are singletons and the top ten take approximately 7%. The sample taken for sequencing was peripheral blood. Receptor source: a woman between 55 and 75 years old with active or convalescent COVID-19. CDR3s include the opening cysteine and the closing phenylalanine or tryptophan. The D gene is left open where the match is weak. Expanded clones are given a class, and other clones once, few, many or no size at all.

D gene	V gene	clone size	J gene	CDR3 protein	CDR3 DNA
.	TRBV2	.	TRBJ1-5	CASSETGHNQPQHF	TGTGCCAGCAGTGAAACAGGCCACAATCAGCCCCAGCATTTT
TRBD1	TRBV24-1	.	TRBJ1-1	CATSRAGTGNTEAFF	TGTGCCACCAGTAGGGCCGGGACAGGGAACACTGAAGCTTTCTTT
.	TRBV19	.	TRBJ1-6	CASHPGNSPLHF	TGTGCCAGTCATCCAGGGAACTCACCCCTCCACTTT
.	TRBV28	once	TRBJ1-5	CASTLGGGNQPQHF	TGTGCCAGCACCTTGGGAGGGGGCAATCAGCCCCAGCATTTT
.	TRBV12-2	.	TRBJ2-7	CASRSGRDEQYF	TGTGCAAGTCGCTCAGGTAGAGACGAGCAGTACTTC
TRBD1	TRBV2	.	TRBJ1-4	CASKGQTTTNEKLFF	TGTGCCAGCAAGGGACAGACGACAACTAATGAAAAACTGTTTTTT
TRBD2	TRBV25-1	.	TRBJ2-1	CASSQIGGRGIYNEQFF	TGTGCCAGCAGCCAAATAGGCGGGAGAGGGATCTACAATGAGCAGTTCTTC
.	TRBV7-9	.	TRBJ2-3	CASKTQGADTQYF	TGTGCCAGCAAAACTCAAGGGGCAGATACGCAGTATTTT
TRBD1	TRBV5-4	.	TRBJ2-7	CASSRGQGDYEQYF	TGTGCCAGCAGCCGCGGACAGGGGGACTACGAGCAGTACTTC
TRBD2	TRBV3-1/TRBV3-2	once	TRBJ2-7	CASRSAGGRYEQYF	TGTGCCAGCAGATCAGCGGGGGGCCGGTACGAGCAGTACTTC
.	TRBV7-9	.	TRBJ1-6	CASSLRGGDNSPLHF	TGTGCCAGCAGCTTAAGGGGGGGTGATAATTCACCCCTCCACTTT
.	TRBV10-2	.	TRBJ1-5	CASSEGSGWLPQHF	TGCGCCAGCAGTGAGGGTTCAGGGTGGCTGCCCCAGCATTTT
TRBD1	TRBV5-1	.	TRBJ1-2	CASSAADRADGYTF	TGCGCCAGCAGCGCAGCTGACAGGGCGGATGGCTACACCTTC
.	TRBV6-5	once	TRBJ1-5	CASSRGGQPQHF	TGTGCCAGCAGCCGAGGGGGTCAGCCCCAGCATTTT
.	TRBV4-1	.	TRBJ1-4	CASSYSSLNEKLFF	TGCGCCAGCAGCTACAGCTCCCTTAATGAAAAACTGTTTTTT
.	TRBV5-1	few	TRBJ1-5	CASSGSPNQPQHF	TGCGCCAGCAGTGGGAGCCCCAATCAGCCCCAGCATTTT
.	TRBV7-2	few	TRBJ2-7	CASSRDNYEQYF	TGTGCCAGCAGCCGCGACAATTACGAGCAGTACTTC
TRBD2	TRBV7-9	.	TRBJ2-3	CASSLGLLAGTDTQYF	TGTGCCAGCAGCTTGGGTTTGCTAGCGGGGACAGATACGCAGTATTTT
.	TRBV10-3	few	TRBJ1-1	CAIKGDTEAFF	TGTGCCATCAAGGGAGACACTGAAGCTTTCTTT
.	TRBV28	.	TRBJ1-2	CASLGGAPTQGGYTF	TGTGCCAGCTTGGGCGGGGCCCCTACCCAAGGTGGCTACACCTTC
.	TRBV15	.	TRBJ2-3	CATSRDQGPTGDTQYF	TGTGCCACCAGCAGAGATCAGGGTCCCACGGGAGATACGCAGTATTTT
.	TRBV4-3	once	TRBJ1-2	CASSQEVTVYGYTF	TGCGCCAGCAGCCAAGAGGTGACAGTCTATGGCTACACCTTC
.	TRBV18	.	TRBJ1-5	CASSPVSAGQPQHF	TGTGCCAGCTCACCAGTCTCTGCGGGTCAGCCCCAGCATTTT
.	TRBV3-1/TRBV3-2	.	TRBJ1-5	CASSPGGFSNQPQHF	TGTGCCAGCAGCCCCGGGGGATTTAGCAATCAGCCCCAGCATTTT
.	TRBV6-1	.	TRBJ1-5	CASSETLGQNQPQHF	TGTGCCAGCAGTGAAACCCTTGGACAGAATCAGCCCCAGCATTTT
.	TRBV7-3	.	TRBJ2-1	CASSLQGTYNEQFF	TGTGCCAGCAGCTTACAGGGGACCTACAATGAGCAGTTCTTC
TRBD1	TRBV6-5	.	TRBJ2-3	CASSYGRGSTDTQYF	TGTGCCAGCAGTTACGGCAGGGGGTCCACAGATACGCAGTATTTT
TRBD1	TRBV19	.	TRBJ1-6	CASSLLEGGQGNSPLHF	TGTGCCAGTAGTCTTTTAGAGGGAGGACAGGGGAATTCACCCCTCCACTTT